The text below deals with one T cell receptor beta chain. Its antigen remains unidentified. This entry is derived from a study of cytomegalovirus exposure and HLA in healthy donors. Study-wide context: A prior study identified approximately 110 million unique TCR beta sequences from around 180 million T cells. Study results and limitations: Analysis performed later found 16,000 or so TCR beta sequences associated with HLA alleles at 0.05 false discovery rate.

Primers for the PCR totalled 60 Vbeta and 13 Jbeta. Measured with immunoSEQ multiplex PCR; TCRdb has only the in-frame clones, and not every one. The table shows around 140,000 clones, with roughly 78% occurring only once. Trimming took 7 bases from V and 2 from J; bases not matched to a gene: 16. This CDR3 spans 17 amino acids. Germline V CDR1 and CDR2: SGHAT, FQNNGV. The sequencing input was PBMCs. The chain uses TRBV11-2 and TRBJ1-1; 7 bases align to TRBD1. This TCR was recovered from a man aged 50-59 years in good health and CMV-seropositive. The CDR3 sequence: CASTLVSWTGSNTEAFF. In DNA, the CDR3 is TGTGCCAGCACCCTAGTGTCTTGGACAGGCTCCAACACTGAAGCTTTCTTT.